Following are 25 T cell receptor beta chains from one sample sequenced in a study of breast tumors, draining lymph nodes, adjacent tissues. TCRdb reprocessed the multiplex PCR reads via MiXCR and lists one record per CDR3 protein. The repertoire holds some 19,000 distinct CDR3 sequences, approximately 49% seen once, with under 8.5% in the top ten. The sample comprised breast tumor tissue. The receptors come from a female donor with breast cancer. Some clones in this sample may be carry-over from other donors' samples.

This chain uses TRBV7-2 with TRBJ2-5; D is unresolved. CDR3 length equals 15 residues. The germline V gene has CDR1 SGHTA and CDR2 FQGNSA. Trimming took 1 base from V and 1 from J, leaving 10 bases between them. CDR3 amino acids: CASSLGLSSQETQYF. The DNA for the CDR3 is TGTGCCAGCAGCTTAGGTTTAAGTTCCCAAGAGACCCAGTACTTC.

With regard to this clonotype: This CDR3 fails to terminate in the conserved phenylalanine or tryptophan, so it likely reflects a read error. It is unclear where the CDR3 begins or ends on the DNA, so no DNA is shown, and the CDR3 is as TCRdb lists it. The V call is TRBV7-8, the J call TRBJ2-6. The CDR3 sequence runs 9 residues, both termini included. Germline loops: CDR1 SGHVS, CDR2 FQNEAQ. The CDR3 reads CASSNLMTS.

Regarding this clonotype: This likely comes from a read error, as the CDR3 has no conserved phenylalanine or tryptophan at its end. This CDR3 reads CSARDGDQPQHG. The DNA for the CDR3 is TGCAGTGCTAGGGATGGGGATCAGCCCCAGCATGGT. The chain carries TRBV20-1 and TRBJ1-5; D is unclear. CDR3 length: 12 amino acids. In germline, CDR1 is DFQATT, CDR2 SNEGSKA (reference sequence). The germline V and J ends were trimmed by 3 bases and 5 bases, with 8 bases remaining between them.

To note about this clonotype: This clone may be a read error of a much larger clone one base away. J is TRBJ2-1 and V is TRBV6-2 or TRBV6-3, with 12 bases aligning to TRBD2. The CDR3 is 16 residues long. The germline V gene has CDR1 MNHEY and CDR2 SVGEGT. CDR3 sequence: CAGRRWTSGENNEQFF. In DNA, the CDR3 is TGTGCCGGCAGACGCTGGACTAGCGGGGAGAACAATGAGCAGTTCTTC.

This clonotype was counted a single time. This chain's CDR3 is CASSLKIRGTGAGYGYTF. The DNA for the CDR3 is TGCGCCAGCAGCTTGAAAATACGAGGGACGGGGGCTGGCTATGGCTACACCTTC. This chain joins TRBV5-1 and TRBJ1-2; D might be TRBD1 (6 bases). Germline CDR1 SGHRS, CDR2 YFSETQ. This CDR3 has 18 residues. The V end was cut by 1 base, the J end by 4 bases, with 23 bases between. The variable domain in full, completed from reference TRBV5-1 and TRBJ1-2, reads KAGVTQTPRYLIKTRGQQVTLSCSPISGHRSVSWYQQTPGQGLQFLFEYFSETQRNKGNFPGRFSGRQFSNSRSEMNVSTLELGDSALYLCASSLKIRGTGAGYGYTFGSGTRLTVV.

The CDR3: CASSMTSGRADEQYF. The DNA of the CDR3 is TGTGCCAGCAGTATGACTAGCGGGAGGGCTGATGAGCAGTACTTC. The chain employs TRBV6-6 and TRBJ2-7; the match to TRBD2 covers 14 bases. The length of the CDR3 is 15 residues. With 5 bases clipped from V and 7 bases from J, the junction kept 7 bases outside the gene matches. Per germline, CDR1 MNHNY and CDR2 SVGAGI (reference sequence).

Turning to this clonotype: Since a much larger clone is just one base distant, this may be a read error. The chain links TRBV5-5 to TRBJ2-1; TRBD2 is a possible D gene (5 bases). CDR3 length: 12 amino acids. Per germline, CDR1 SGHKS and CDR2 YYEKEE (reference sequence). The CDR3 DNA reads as TGTGCCAGCAGCTTACTAGTCCCTGAGCGGTTCTTC. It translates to CASSLLVPERFF.

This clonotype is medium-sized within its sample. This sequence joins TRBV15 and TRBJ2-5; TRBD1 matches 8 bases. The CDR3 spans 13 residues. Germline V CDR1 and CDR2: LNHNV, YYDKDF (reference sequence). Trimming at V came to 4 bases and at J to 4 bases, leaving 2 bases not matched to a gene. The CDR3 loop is CATSTGTGETQYF. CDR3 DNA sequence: TGTGCCACCAGCACTGGGACAGGAGAGACCCAGTACTTC.

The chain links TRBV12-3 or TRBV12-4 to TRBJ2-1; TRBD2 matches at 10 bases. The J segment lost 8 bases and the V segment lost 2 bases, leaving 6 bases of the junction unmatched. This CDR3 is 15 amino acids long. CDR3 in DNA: TGTGCCAGCAGTTTACGGCTAGCGGGAGACTATGAGCAGTTCTTC. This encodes CASSLRLAGDYEQFF.

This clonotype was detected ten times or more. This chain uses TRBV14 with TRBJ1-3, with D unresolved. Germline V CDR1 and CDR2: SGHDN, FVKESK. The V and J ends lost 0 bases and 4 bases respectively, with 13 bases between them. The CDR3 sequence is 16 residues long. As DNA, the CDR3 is TGTGCCAGCAGCCAAGACTTCTCGCGGTTGGGAAACACCATATATTTT. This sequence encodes CASSQDFSRLGNTIYF.

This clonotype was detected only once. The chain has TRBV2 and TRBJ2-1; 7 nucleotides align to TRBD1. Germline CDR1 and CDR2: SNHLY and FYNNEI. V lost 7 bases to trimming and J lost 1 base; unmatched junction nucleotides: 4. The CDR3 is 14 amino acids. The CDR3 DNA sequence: TGTGCCAGCAATACAGGGGAATCCTACAATGAGCAGTTCTTC. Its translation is CASNTGESYNEQFF.

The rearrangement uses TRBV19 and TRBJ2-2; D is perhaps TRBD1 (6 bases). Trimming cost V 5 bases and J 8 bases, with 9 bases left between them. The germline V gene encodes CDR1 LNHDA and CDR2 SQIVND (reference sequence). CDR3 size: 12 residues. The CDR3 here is CASSPGTGELFF. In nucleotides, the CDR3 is TGTGCCAGTAGTCCCGGGACAGGGGAGCTGTTTTTT.

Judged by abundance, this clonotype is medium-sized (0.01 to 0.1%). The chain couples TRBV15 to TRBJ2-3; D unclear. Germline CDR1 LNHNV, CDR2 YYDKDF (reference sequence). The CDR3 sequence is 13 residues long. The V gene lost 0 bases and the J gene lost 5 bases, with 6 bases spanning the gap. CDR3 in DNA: TGTGCCACCAGCAGAGATCACGGAGATACGCAGTATTTT. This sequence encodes CATSRDHGDTQYF. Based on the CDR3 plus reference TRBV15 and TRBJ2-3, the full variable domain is DAMVIQNPRYQVTQFGKPVTLSCSQTLNHNVMYWYQQKSSQAPKLLFHYYDKDFNNEADTPDNFQSRRPNTSFCFLDIRSPGLGDTAMYLCATSRDHGDTQYFGPGTRLTVL.

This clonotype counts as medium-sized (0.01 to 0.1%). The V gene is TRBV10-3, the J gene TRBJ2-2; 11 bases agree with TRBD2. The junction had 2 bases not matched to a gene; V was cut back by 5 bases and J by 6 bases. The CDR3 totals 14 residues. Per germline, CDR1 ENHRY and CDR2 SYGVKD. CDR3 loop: CAISTSGSSGELFF. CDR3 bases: TGTGCCATCAGTACTAGCGGGAGTTCCGGGGAGCTGTTTTTT.

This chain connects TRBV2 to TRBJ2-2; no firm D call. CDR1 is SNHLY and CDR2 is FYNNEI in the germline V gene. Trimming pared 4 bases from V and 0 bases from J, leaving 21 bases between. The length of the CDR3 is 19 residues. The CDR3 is CASSVWAAEPDANTGELFF. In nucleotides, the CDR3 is TGTGCCAGCAGTGTGTGGGCCGCAGAACCTGACGCGAACACCGGGGAGCTGTTTTTT.

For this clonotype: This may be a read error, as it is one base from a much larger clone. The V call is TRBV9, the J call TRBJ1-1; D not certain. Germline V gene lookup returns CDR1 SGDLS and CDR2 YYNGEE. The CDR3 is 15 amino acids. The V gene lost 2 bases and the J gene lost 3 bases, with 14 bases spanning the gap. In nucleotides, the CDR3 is TGTGCCAGCAGCGTGGACTCCGAGCTGGACACTGAAGCTTTCTTT. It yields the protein CASSVDSELDTEAFF.

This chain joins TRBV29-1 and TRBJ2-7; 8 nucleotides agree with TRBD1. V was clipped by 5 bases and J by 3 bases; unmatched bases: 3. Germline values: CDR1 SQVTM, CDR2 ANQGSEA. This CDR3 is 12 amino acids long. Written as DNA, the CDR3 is TGCAGCGTTCTCACAGGGGGCTACGAGCAGTACTTC. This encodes CSVLTGGYEQYF.

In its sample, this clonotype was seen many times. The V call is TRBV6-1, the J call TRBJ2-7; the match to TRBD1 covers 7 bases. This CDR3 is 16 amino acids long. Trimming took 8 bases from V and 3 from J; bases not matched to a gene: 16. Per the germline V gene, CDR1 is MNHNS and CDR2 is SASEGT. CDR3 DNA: TGTGCCAGCCTTTACCTCCCCGGGACAGAAATCTACGAGCAGTACTTC. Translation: CASLYLPGTEIYEQYF.

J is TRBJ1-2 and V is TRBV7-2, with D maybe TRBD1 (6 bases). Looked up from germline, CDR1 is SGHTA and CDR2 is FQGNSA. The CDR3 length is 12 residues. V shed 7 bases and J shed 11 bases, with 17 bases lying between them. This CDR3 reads CASTNLGGGYTF. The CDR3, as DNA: TGTGCCAGCACGAACTTAGGGGGTGGTTACACCTTC.

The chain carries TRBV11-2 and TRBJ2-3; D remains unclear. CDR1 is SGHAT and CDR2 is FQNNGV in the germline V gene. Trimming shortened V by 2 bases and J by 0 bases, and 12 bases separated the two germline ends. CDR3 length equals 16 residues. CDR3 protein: CASSLFQAVSTDTQYF. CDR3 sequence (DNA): TGTGCCAGCAGCTTATTCCAGGCTGTGAGCACAGATACGCAGTATTTT. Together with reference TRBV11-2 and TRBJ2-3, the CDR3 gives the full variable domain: EAGVAQSPRYKIIEKRQSVAFWCNPISGHATLYWYQQILGQGPKLLIQFQNNGVVDDSQLPKDRFSAERLKGVDSTLKIQPAKLEDSAVYLCASSLFQAVSTDTQYFGPGTRLTVL.

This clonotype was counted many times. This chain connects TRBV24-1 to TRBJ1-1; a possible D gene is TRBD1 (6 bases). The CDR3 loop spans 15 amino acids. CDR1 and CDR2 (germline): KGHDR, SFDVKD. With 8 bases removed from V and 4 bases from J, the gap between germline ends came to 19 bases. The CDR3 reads CATKGTGPGGTEAFF. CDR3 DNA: TGTGCCACCAAGGGAACAGGGCCTGGGGGCACTGAAGCTTTCTTT.

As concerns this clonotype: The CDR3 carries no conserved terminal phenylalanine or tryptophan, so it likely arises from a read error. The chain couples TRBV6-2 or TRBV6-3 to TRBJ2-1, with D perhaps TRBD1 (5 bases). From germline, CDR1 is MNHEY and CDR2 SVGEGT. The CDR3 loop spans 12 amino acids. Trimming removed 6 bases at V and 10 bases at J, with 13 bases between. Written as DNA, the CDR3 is TGTGCCAGCAGACAGGTCGTTTTGGAGCAGTTCTGC. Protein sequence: CASRQVVLEQFC.

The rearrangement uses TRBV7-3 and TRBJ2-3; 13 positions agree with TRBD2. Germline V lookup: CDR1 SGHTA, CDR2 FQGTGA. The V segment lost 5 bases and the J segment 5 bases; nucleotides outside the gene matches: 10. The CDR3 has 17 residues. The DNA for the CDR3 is TGTGCCAGCAGCCCCTCGCGAAGACTAGCGGGAGGAGATACGCAGTATTTT. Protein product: CASSPSRRLAGGDTQYF.

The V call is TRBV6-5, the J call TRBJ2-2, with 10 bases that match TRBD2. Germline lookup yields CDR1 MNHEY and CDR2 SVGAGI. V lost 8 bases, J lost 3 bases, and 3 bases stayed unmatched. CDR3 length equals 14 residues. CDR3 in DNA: TGTGCCAGCCGCCTAGCGGGAGACACCGGGGAGCTGTTTTTT. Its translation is CASRLAGDTGELFF.

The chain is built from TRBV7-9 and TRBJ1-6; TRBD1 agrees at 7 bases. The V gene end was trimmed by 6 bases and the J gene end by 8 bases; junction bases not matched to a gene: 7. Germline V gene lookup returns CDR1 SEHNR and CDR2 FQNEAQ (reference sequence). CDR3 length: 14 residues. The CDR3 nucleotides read TGTGCCAGCAGTTCGGGACAGCCGTATTCACCCCTCCACTTT. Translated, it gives CASSSGQPYSPLHF.